This T cell receptor (beta chain) was identified in a study of cytomegalovirus exposure and HLA in healthy donors. Overall study: From about 180 million T cells, an earlier analysis saw some 120 million unique TCR beta sequences.

Of note for this clone: Its antigen is still unknown.

Vbeta (60) and Jbeta (13) primers were used in the PCR. Data came from immunoSEQ multiplex PCR; TCRdb stores just in-frame clones and leaves some out. The sample consists of around 230,000 clones, 70% to 90% of them appearing once. Study results and limitations: According to the study, 150 to 200 TCR beta chains were cytomegalovirus-associated. The presence/absence work took it that sequencing depth was about the same across donors.

Germline trimming cut 3 bases from V and 6 bases from J; bases unmatched to any gene: 1. This CDR3 has 12 residues. The germline gives CDR1 SGHDT, CDR2 YYEEEE. This receptor was identified in a girl aged 2 to 10 in good health and CMV-seronegative. Sequencing was done on a sample of PBMCs. This chain connects TRBV5-6 to TRBJ2-7; 9 bases agree with TRBD1. The CDR3 loop is CASSWTGVEQYF. The CDR3 coding sequence is TGTGCCAGCAGCTGGACAGGGGTCGAGCAGTACTTC. Full variable domain (outside the CDR3, taken from reference TRBV5-6 and TRBJ2-7): DAGVTQSPTHLIKTRGQQVTLRCSPKSGHDTVSWYQQALGQGPQFIFQYYEEEERQRGNFPDRFSGHQFPNYSSELNVNALLLGDSALYLCASSWTGVEQYFGPGTRLTVT.